This T cell receptor (beta chain) was sequenced during a study of shared clonotypes between healthy human individuals. Division of CD4+ cells produced a CD45RA+ naive subset and a CD45RA-negative memory subset. With regard to this clone: This sample also contains other DNA sequences that code for the same CDR3.

The CDR3 loop spans 15 amino acids. Germline V CDR1 and CDR2: MDHEN, SYDVKM. V gave up 3 bases and J gave up 4 bases; unmatched junction bases: 6. Repertoires were generated with immunoSEQ multiplex PCR, while TCRdb's copy carries only in-frame clones and drops some. Of around 2.3 million clones listed, 95% are singletons. This chain uses TRBV28 with TRBJ1-5, with 7 nucleotides matching TRBD1. The sequencing input was naive CD4+ T cells sorted from blood. The subset denotes: CD45RA+ positively selected. This TCR came from a man between 18 and 35 years old in good health. CDR3 amino acids: CASSFRQGGNQPQHF. Here the CDR3 DNA reads TGTGCCAGCAGTTTCCGACAGGGTGGGAATCAGCCCCAGCATTTT.